The 5 T cell receptor beta chains listed next were all sequenced from one sample in a study of identical twins. TCRdb used MiXCR to reprocess the 5' RACE reads, holding one entry per CDR3 protein. This table has more than 350,000 distinct CDR3 sequences, about 9% appearing once. Sample: naive T cells sorted from blood. The source of these receptors is a woman in her 50s in good health.

J is TRBJ2-1 and V is TRBV28, with D maybe TRBD1 (6 bases). The CDR3 is 14 amino acids. Trimming removed 2 bases at V and 8 bases at J, with 13 bases between. Germline CDR1 reads MDHEN; CDR2 reads SYDVKM. The CDR3 DNA follows: TGTGCCAGCAGTTTAACGCAGGGGCAGCATGAGCAGTTCTTC. This codes for CASSLTQGQHEQFF. The full variable domain, with the rest looked up from reference TRBV28 and TRBJ2-1, is DVKVTQSSRYLVKRTGEKVFLECVQDMDHENMFWYRQDPGLGLRLIYFSYDVKMKEKGDIPEGYSVSREKKERFSLILESASTNQTSMYLCASSLTQGQHEQFFGPGTRLTVL.

The chain couples TRBV6-5 to TRBJ2-1; 9 bases match TRBD2. After removal of 1 base from V and 8 bases from J, the junction contained 3 bases not matched to a gene. CDR3 length: 14 residues. CDR1 MNHEY and CDR2 SVGAGI come from the germline V gene. This chain's CDR3 is CASSYWREGHEQFF. CDR3 in DNA: TGTGCCAGCAGTTACTGGCGGGAGGGCCATGAGCAGTTCTTC.

This clonotype has a count of ten or more. V usage is TRBV9 and J usage is TRBJ2-1; possibly TRBD2 for D (5 bases). V was cut by 3 bases and J by 6 bases, with 19 bases left in between. Germline-derived CDR1 and CDR2 are SGDLS and YYNGEE. The CDR3 totals 16 residues. CDR3 in DNA: TGTGCCAGCAGCGGCCTCAGTTCCCTACGGGGCAATGAGCAGTTCTTC. Protein sequence: CASSGLSSLRGNEQFF.

The chain carries TRBV3-1 and TRBJ1-5; 7 bases map to TRBD1. The CDR3 spans 12 residues. J was trimmed by 13 bases and V by 0 bases; bases with no gene match: 3. In germline, CDR1 is LGHDT, CDR2 YNNKEL (reference sequence). The CDR3 protein is CASSQEGRGQHF. The DNA for the CDR3 is TGTGCCAGCAGCCAAGAGGGCAGGGGGCAGCATTTT. Full variable domain (missing parts from reference TRBV3-1 and TRBJ1-5): DTAVSQTPKYLVTQMGNDKSIKCEQNLGHDTMYWYKQDSKKFLKIMFSYNNKELIINETVPNRFSPKSPDKAHLNLHINSLELGDSAVYFCASSQEGRGQHFGDGTRLSIL.

This clonotype was counted ten times or more. The gene calls are TRBV20-1 and TRBJ2-5; no definite D call. Germline V lookup: CDR1 DFQATT, CDR2 SNEGSKA (reference sequence). The CDR3 sequence is 10 residues long. Trimming cost V 5 bases and J 5 bases, with 6 bases left between them. The CDR3 spells CSAYKETQYF. The CDR3 DNA reads as TGCAGTGCTTATAAGGAGACCCAGTACTTC.